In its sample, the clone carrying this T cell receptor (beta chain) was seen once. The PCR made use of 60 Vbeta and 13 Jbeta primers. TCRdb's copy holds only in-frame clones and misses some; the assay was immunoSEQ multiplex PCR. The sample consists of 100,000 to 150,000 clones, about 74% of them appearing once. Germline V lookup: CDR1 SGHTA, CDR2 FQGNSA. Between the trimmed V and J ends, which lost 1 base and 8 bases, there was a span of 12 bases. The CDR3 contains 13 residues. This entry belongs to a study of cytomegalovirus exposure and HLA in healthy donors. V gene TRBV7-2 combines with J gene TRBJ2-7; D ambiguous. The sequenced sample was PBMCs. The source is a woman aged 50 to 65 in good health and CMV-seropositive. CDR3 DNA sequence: TGTGCCAGCAGCTTAGTTCCGGGTTCTCAGCAGTACTTC. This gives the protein CASSLVPGSQQYF.